Reported below is one T cell receptor beta chain. Per the original methods: Estimated nucleated cell counts came from reference gene primer amplification. The data were produced by immunoSEQ multiplex PCR, yet TCRdb's version contains in-frame clones alone and is incomplete. V, J and clone size were drawn from that table, and D and trimming were deduced from the DNA. This repertoire shows fewer than 120,000 clones, 75% to 80% found once; its top ten account for 16%. V lost 2 bases and J 0 bases, leaving 10 bases between the germline ends. This CDR3 contains 15 residues. From germline, CDR1 is SQVTM and CDR2 ANQGSEA. This entry belongs to a study of blood T cell repertoires in COVID-19. Study-level information: Italy, Spain and the United States were the sources of the convalescent and acute COVID-19 samples. In each case, the material was cDNA or gDNA derived from T cells, B-cell-depleted T cells, or PBMCs.

The chain carries TRBV29-1 and TRBJ2-2, with D unclear. Input material: peripheral blood. The sequence was collected from a woman older than 75 with active or convalescent COVID-19. CDR3 residues: CSVEWAGANTGELFF. For the CDR3, the DNA is TGCAGCGTTGAATGGGCAGGCGCGAACACCGGGGAGCTGTTTTTT.